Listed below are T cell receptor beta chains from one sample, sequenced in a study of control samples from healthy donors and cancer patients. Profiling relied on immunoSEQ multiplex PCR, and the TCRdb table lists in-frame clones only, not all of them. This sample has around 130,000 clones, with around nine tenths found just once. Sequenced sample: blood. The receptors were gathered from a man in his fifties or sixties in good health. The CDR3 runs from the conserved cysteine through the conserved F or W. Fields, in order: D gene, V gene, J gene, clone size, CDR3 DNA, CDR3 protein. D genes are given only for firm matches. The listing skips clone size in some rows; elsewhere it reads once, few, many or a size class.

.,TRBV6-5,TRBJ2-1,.,TGTGCCAGCAGTTCATCCGGGCTAGCTGAGCAGTTCTTC,CASSSSGLAEQFF
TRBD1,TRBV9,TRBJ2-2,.,TGTGCCAGCAGCGTAGCAGGGGGCGACACCGGGGAGCTGTTTTTT,CASSVAGGDTGELFF
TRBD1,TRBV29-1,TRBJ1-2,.,TGCAGCGTTGAAGATCAGGGGGGGGAGTATGGCTACACCTTC,CSVEDQGGEYGYTF
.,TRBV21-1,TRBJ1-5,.,TGTGCCAGCAGCAATAAACAGCTCGGGAGCAATCAGCCCCAGCATTTT,CASSNKQLGSNQPQHF
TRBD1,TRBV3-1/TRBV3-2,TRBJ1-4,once,TGTGCCAGCAGCATCGGACAGGGTCTAAATGAAAAACTGTTTTTT,CASSIGQGLNEKLFF
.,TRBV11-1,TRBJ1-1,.,TGTGCCAGCAGCTTAGTCAGGGGACGAACTGAAGCTTTCTTT,CASSLVRGRTEAFF
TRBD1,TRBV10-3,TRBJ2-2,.,TGTGCCATCAGATCCGGGCGGGGACAGGGGACCGGGGAGCTGTTTTTT,CAIRSGRGQGTGELFF
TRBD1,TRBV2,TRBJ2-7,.,TGTGCCAGCAGTGCCGGGACAGGGCTTTTCTACGAGCAGTACTTC,CASSAGTGLFYEQYF
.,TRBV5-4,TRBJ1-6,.,TGTGCCAGCAGCTTGGATGGGGGCCTCCGCTCTAATTCACCCCTCCACTTT,CASSLDGGLRSNSPLHF
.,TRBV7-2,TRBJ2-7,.,TGTGCCAGCAGCTCCGCGCTTCGGGGGCGAGAGCAGTACTTC,CASSSALRGREQYF
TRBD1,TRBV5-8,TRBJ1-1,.,TGTGCCAGCAGCTTGTACGGGACAGCCTTTGAAGCTTTCTTT,CASSLYGTAFEAFF
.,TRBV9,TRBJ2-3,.,TGTGCCAGCAGCGTAGTGGACCCAGATACGCAGTATTTT,CASSVVDPDTQYF
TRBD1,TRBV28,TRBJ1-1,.,TGTGCCAGCAGTCCTTGGACAGGAATGAACACTGAAGCTTTCTTT,CASSPWTGMNTEAFF
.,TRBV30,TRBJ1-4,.,TGTGCCTGGAGTGTACATGAGAGGAAACTGTTTTTT,CAWSVHERKLFF
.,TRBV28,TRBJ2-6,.,TGTGCCAGCGTAGGTTCGAACTCTGGGGCCAACGTCCTGACTTTC,CASVGSNSGANVLTF
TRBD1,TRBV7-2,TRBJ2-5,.,TGTGCCAGCAGCTCTAGAGGGGGACAGGGGAGCGAGACCCAGTACTTC,CASSSRGGQGSETQYF
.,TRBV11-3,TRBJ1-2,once,TGTGCCAGCAGCTTAGACTCCCAGAACTATGGCTACACCTTC,CASSLDSQNYGYTF
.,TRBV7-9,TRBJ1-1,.,TGTGCCAGCACCTTCGATGGACACCCGAACACTGAAGCTTTCTTT,CASTFDGHPNTEAFF
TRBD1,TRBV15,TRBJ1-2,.,TGTGCCACCAGCGGGGGACAGGGGAATGGCTACACCTTC,CATSGGQGNGYTF
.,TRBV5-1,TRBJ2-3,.,TGCGCCAGCAGCCTCTCCGGGACAAGCACAGATACGCAGTATTTT,CASSLSGTSTDTQYF
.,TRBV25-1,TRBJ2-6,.,TGTGCCAGCAGTGAATCAAGGATGTCTGGGGCCAACGTCCTGACTTTC,CASSESRMSGANVLTF
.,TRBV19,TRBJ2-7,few,TGTGCCAGTAGTATAACCACGTACTACGAGCAGTACTTC,CASSITTYYEQYF
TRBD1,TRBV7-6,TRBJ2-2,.,TGTGCCAGCAGCTTAGAGGGACAGGGGAACACCGGGGAGCTGTTTTTT,CASSLEGQGNTGELFF
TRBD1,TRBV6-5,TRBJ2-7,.,TGTGCCAGCAGTTCCGGGACAGGGACCTACGAGCAGTACTTC,CASSSGTGTYEQYF
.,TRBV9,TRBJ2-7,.,TGTGCCAGCAGCAACTCCTACGAGCAGTACTTC,CASSNSYEQYF
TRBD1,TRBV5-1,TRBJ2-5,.,TGCGCCAGCAGCGTAGGACAGGAGCAAGAGACCCAGTACTTC,CASSVGQEQETQYF
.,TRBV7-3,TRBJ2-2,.,TGTGCCAGCAGCTTAAGCCCGGGCAGGGTTAACACCGGGGAGCTGTTTTTT,CASSLSPGRVNTGELFF
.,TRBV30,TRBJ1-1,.,TGTGCCTGGCCCGGGTTGAACACTGAAGCTTTCTTT,CAWPGLNTEAFF
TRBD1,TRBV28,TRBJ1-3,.,TGTGCCAGCACCCCTGGGGACAGTCTCTCTGGAAACACCATATATTTT,CASTPGDSLSGNTIYF
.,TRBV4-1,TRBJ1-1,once,TGCGCCAGCAGCCAAGGACCTGAGTCCACTGAAGCTTTCTTT,CASSQGPESTEAFF
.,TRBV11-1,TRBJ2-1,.,TGTGCCAGCAGCGGGGGGAACAATGAGCAGTTCTTC,CASSGGNNEQFF
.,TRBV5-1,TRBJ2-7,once,TGCGCCAGCAGCTTCGTGGACAGCTCCTACGAGCAGTACTTC,CASSFVDSSYEQYF
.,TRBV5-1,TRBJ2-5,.,TGCGCCAGCAGCTTGGGTCAGAACCAAGAGACCCAGTACTTC,CASSLGQNQETQYF
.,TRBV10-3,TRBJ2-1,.,TGTGCCATCAGCCCGACTAGGGGGAATGAGCAGTTCTTC,CAISPTRGNEQFF
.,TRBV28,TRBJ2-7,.,TGTGCCAGCAGTTTCCAGGGGGGCCGCGCCTACGAGCAGTACTTC,CASSFQGGRAYEQYF
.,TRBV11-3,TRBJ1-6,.,TGTGCCAGCAGCGAGGGTTCTTCACCCCTCCACTTT,CASSEGSSPLHF
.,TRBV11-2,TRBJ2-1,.,TGTGCCAGCAGCTTATCCCTTGCGGGTAGCTCCTACAATGAGCAGTTCTTC,CASSLSLAGSSYNEQFF